This entry is about one T cell receptor beta chain. This clone was counted between two and nine times. Its antigen is currently not known. No base quality values were provided; no much bigger clone lies one nucleotide off. The sample comes from a study of graft-versus-host responses after intestinal transplantation (dated by TCRdb to the early 2020s). Turning to the overall study: The transplants that recipients received were multivisceral, liver-intestinal, or isolated intestinal. Anti-thymocyte globulin induction was given to all recipients, followed by maintenance tacrolimus and steroids for approximately three years. Bulk TCR-beta CDR3 sequencing was used to track graft-versus-host and host-versus-graft alloreactive T cell clones in the graft, circulation and bone marrow after intestinal transplantation. To identify alloreactive clones, pre-transplant mixed lymphocyte reaction products were sequenced and compared with unstimulated pre-transplant donor and recipient T cells. Of the 20 to 25 intestinal transplant recipients enrolled in the cohort, one of whom was a retransplant, a few patients without pretransplant specimens were excluded. A peak of at least 4% donor T cells among recipient peripheral blood mononuclear cells was the definition used for donor T cell macrochimerism. Rather than going through the commercial service, samples from three later patients were sequenced in-house on an Illumina MiSeq and processed with MiXCR.

On the study overall, not on this receptor specifically: GvH clones were detected in recipient bone marrow, and some appeared earlier in ileal mucosa or blood, consistent with an intestinal mucosal origin. Early after transplant, declines in HvG clones were associated with peak levels of circulating GvH clones. Conclusions were limited by the relatively low number and heterogeneity of intestinal transplant patients. In the allografts of patients with donor T cell macrochimerism, GvH to HvG T cell clonal ratios were high.

Trimming accounts for 5 bases at V and 5 bases at J, while the number of junction bases matched to no gene is 2. The CDR3 starts with the cysteine, ends with the phenylalanine, and has 14 residues. Only the CDR3 DNA stays, 42 bases, in frame from base 1. Sequences MNHNS (CDR1) and SASEGT (CDR2) are obtained from the germline V gene. Receptor libraries were prepared by the immunoSEQ multiplex PCR assay. For most patients, high-throughput TCR-beta CDR3 sequencing of genomic DNA was performed by Adaptive Biotechnologies. As for the authors' bioinformatics: TCR sequencing data for around 20 patients were retrieved from Adaptive's ImmunoSEQ software; a few other patients were processed with MiXCR and VDJtools. CDR3 nucleotide sequences shared by donor and recipient were removed because the origin of these sequences could not be assigned. To count as alloreactive, a clone needed at least 2-fold expansion over unstimulated cells and a minimum CFSE-low frequency of 0.002% (template counts) or 0.001% (read counts). Clones were considered mappable if detected in sequenced pre-transplant spleen, lymph node, or MLR CFSE-low populations of the donor or recipient. Cumulative frequency of alloreactive clones was calculated as a percentage of all sequences weighted by copy number. TCRdb stores this immuneACCESS table with in-frame sequences only. Part of the clones is absent; in the studies checked, under half of the shortfall reflects unresolved V genes, and no reason is known for the rest. V and J calls and clone size follow that table, whereas D and trimming were derived from the DNA. Recorded for this sample are about 15,000 clones; roughly two thirds of them occurred a single time. The top ten hold 7% to 9% of the sample.

To isolate intraepithelial and lamina propria lymphocytes from graft specimens, dithiothreitol, EDTA incubations and collagenase D digestion were used. Bulk TCR-beta sequencing was performed on serial intestinal graft biopsy specimens collected as late as 600 days after transplant. The sequence links TRBV6-1 to TRBJ2-2; 10 middle bases align to TRBD2. This sequence originates from a human patient who received an intestinal transplant, so some T cells may come from the graft donor. The material sequenced was ileum tissue, taken almost 700 days after intestinal transplantation. The nucleotides read TGTGCCAGCAGTCTAGCGGGGGCAACCGGGGAGCTGTTTTTT. The translation is CASSLAGATGELFF.